The rows below give T cell receptor beta chains drawn from one sample of a study of CD8 T cells in ankylosing spondylitis. A single record per CDR3 protein comes from TCRdb applying MiXCR to the 5' RACE reads. Among 200,000 to 300,000 distinct CDR3 sequences listed, 32% were seen once. The sequenced material came from blood, either unsorted or a sorted T cell fraction (not recorded which). All receptors come from a male donor with ankylosing spondylitis or in good health (not recorded which). The CDR3 runs from the conserved cysteine through the conserved F or W. The D gene is left open where the match is weak. Not all rows give a size; the values are once, few, many and, for expanded clones, a class.

abundance | d_gene | j_gene | v_gene | CDR3nt | CDR3aa
NA | NA | TRBJ2-5 | TRBV7-9 | TGTGCCAGCAGCTTTGGGTACATTGAAGAGACCCAGTACTTC | CASSFGYIEETQYF
few | NA | TRBJ2-1 | TRBV29-1 | TGCAGCGTTGAAAGGGTTGAGCAGTTCTTC | CSVERVEQFF
NA | NA | TRBJ2-7 | TRBV11-2 | TGTGCCAGCAGCTCGAGGGGACTCAACGAGCAGTACTTC | CASSSRGLNEQYF
NA | NA | TRBJ1-1 | TRBV7-9 | TGTGCCAGCGGTAGGTCGGGTGGGGTTACTGAAGCTTTCTTT | CASGRSGGVTEAFF
NA | NA | TRBJ2-7 | TRBV5-1 | TGCGCCAGCAGCTTTCTTCAGCGTTCCTACGAGCAGTACTTC | CASSFLQRSYEQYF
NA | NA | TRBJ2-5 | TRBV7-2 | TGTGCCAGCAGCTTTGTGGAGACCCAGTACTTC | CASSFVETQYF
NA | TRBD2 | TRBJ2-3 | TRBV4-1 | TGCGCCAGCAGCTCCCACCCCGGGACTAGCGATCAGAGGGATACGCAGTATTTT | CASSSHPGTSDQRDTQYF
NA | NA | TRBJ2-1 | TRBV20-1 | TGCAGTGCTAGAGTCGCCCTCGGGACTGCCTTCTACAATGACCAGTTCTTC | CSARVALGTAFYNDQFF
NA | TRBD1 | TRBJ1-4 | TRBV11-2 | TGTGCCAGCAGCTTAGCGGCCGGGACAGGGGATGAAAAACTGTTTTTT | CASSLAAGTGDEKLFF
many | TRBD2 | TRBJ2-1 | TRBV20-1 | TGTAGTCCTAGCGGGGGGGGAAATGAGCAGTTCTTC | CSPSGGGNEQFF
few | NA | TRBJ2-7 | TRBV29-1 | TGCAGCGTTGTAGGGCAAGAGCTCGAGCAGTACTTC | CSVVGQELEQYF
few | NA | TRBJ2-5 | TRBV5-1 | TGCGCCAGCAGCCCGGGGGCAGGGGCAGAGACCCAGTACTTC | CASSPGAGAETQYF
NA | TRBD1 | TRBJ1-6 | TRBV4-1 | TGCGCCAGCAGCCCCCGCCGACAGGGGGATTCACCCCTCCACTTT | CASSPRRQGDSPLHF
NA | TRBD1 | TRBJ2-7 | TRBV11-2 | TGTGCCAGCAGCTCAGGGACAGGGGTCTACGAGCAGTACTTC | CASSSGTGVYEQYF
NA | NA | TRBJ2-1 | TRBV6-1 | TGTGCCAGCAGCCCCGTGGAGGGTGGGAATGAGCAGTTCTTC | CASSPVEGGNEQFF
once | NA | TRBJ1-4 | TRBV27 | TGTGCCAGCAGTTTATCGGGAGGGGCTTATGAAAAACTGTTTTTT | CASSLSGGAYEKLFF
NA | TRBD1 | TRBJ1-2 | TRBV7-2 | TGTGCCAGCAGCCGAAAAACAGGGGGCTATGGCTACACCTTC | CASSRKTGGYGYTF
NA | NA | TRBJ2-3 | TRBV12-3/TRBV12-4 | TGTGCCAGCAGTTTTGGGGACTCTAGCACAGATACGCAGTATTTT | CASSFGDSSTDTQYF
NA | NA | TRBJ2-3 | TRBV10-3 | TGTGCCATCAGTGAGTCGATGGTCTCAAGCACAGATACGCAGTATTTT | CAISESMVSSTDTQYF
NA | TRBD2 | TRBJ2-1 | TRBV20-1 | TGCAGTGCTAGAGACGGGACTAGCGGGGGTATTGGGTTAATCGAGCAGTTCTTC | CSARDGTSGGIGLIEQFF
many | NA | TRBJ2-1 | TRBV20-1 | TGCAGTGCTCACCCCCGGGGCAGCAATGAGCAGTTCTTC | CSAHPRGSNEQFF
few | NA | TRBJ2-1 | TRBV29-1 | TGCAGTACTGTCCAACTTGCACGTATCCATGAGCAGTTCTTC | CSTVQLARIHEQFF
NA | TRBD1 | TRBJ2-3 | TRBV9 | TGTGCCAGCAGCGCAGGGGACAGGCCCCAGTATTTT | CASSAGDRPQYF
NA | TRBD2 | TRBJ2-3 | TRBV20-1 | TGCAGTGCTAGAGGTGGCGGGGGGCCAACAGATACGCAGTATTTT | CSARGGGGPTDTQYF
NA | NA | TRBJ2-3 | TRBV7-6 | TGTGCCAGCAGCTACAAACCCACAGATACGCAGTATTTT | CASSYKPTDTQYF
NA | NA | TRBJ1-1 | TRBV11-2 | TGTGCCAGCAGCTCGTCGGGGGCTGAAGCTTTCTTT | CASSSSGAEAFF
NA | TRBD1 | TRBJ2-7 | TRBV20-1 | TGCAGTGCGCCAAAGGGACAGGCCCCTTTTGAGCAGTACTTC | CSAPKGQAPFEQYF
NA | NA | TRBJ1-2 | TRBV20-1 | TGCAGTGCTAATTCGAAGGGAAAAGAAAACTATGGCTACACCTTC | CSANSKGKENYGYTF
NA | TRBD1 | TRBJ2-4 | TRBV12-3/TRBV12-4 | TGTGCCAGCAGCCCTGAGGGGGCGGACATTCAGTACTTC | CASSPEGADIQYF
NA | TRBD2 | TRBJ2-3 | TRBV20-1 | TGCAGTGCTAGAGGTCGAGCGGGGCACACAGATACGCAGTATTTT | CSARGRAGHTDTQYF
NA | NA | TRBJ2-7 | TRBV10-3 | TGTGCCATCGCGGAGGGAGGCGAGCAGTACTTC | CAIAEGGEQYF
NA | NA | TRBJ2-7 | TRBV12-3/TRBV12-4 | TGTGCCAGCAGCCAGGGGTCGAACTCCTACGAGCAGTACTTC | CASSQGSNSYEQYF
few | NA | TRBJ1-1 | TRBV27 | TGTGCCAGCAGGAAAGTGGGTCAAAGGGGTTCAGCTTTCTTT | CASRKVGQRGSAFF
NA | NA | TRBJ2-2 | TRBV6-1 | TGTGCCAGCTCTGCGGGGACAAACACCGGGGAGCTGTTTTTT | CASSAGTNTGELFF
few | TRBD2 | TRBJ2-7 | TRBV5-1 | TGCGCCAGCAGCTTAAGGTCTGCGGGGGGACGCTCCTACGAGCAGTACTTC | CASSLRSAGGRSYEQYF
NA | NA | TRBJ1-5 | TRBV21-1 | TGTGCCAGCAGCTCCCGGGACAAGCATTTT | CASSSRDKHF